These T cell receptor beta chains were read from a single sample in a study of blood T cells in healthy people across ages. A single record per CDR3 protein comes from TCRdb applying MiXCR to the 5' RACE reads. The sample yields under 700,000 distinct CDR3 sequences, 24% seen once. The sample also formed part of further work on T cells of mothers and their children.

The sequenced material came from blood. The receptor source for this set is a boy younger than 18 in good health. Each CDR3 is given with its conserved first and last residue. A D gene is named only where the DNA matches it firmly. A row's size may be missing; if present it is once, few, many or a size class.

NA	TRBV4-2	few	TRBJ2-1	CASSFNRADNEQFF	TGTGCCAGCAGTTTCAACAGGGCGGACAATGAGCAGTTCTTC
NA	TRBV14	NA	TRBJ2-5	CASSQIGRGTGAQYF	TGTGCCAGCAGCCAAATAGGACGTGGGACGGGAGCCCAGTACTTC
NA	TRBV11-2	few	TRBJ2-4	CASSFRDRKPKNIQYF	TGTGCCAGCAGCTTCCGGGATCGAAAGCCCAAAAACATTCAGTACTTC
TRBD2	TRBV12-3/TRBV12-4	many	TRBJ2-5	CASSPTSGQETQYF	TGTGCCAGCAGTCCAACTAGCGGCCAAGAGACCCAGTACTTC
NA	TRBV3-1	NA	TRBJ1-1	CASSHMRGGFMNTEAFF	TGTGCCAGCAGCCATATGAGGGGCGGATTCATGAACACTGAAGCTTTCTTT
TRBD2	TRBV28	NA	TRBJ2-7	CASRPVAGGLYF	TGTGCCAGCAGGCCAGTAGCGGGGGGCCTCTACTTC
NA	TRBV6-5	NA	TRBJ2-6	CASSYSKLTSGANVLTF	TGTGCCAGCAGTTACTCGAAACTGACCTCTGGGGCCAACGTCCTGACTTTC
TRBD2	TRBV4-2	few	TRBJ2-2	CASSQESSAGGAGELFF	TGTGCCAGCAGCCAAGAGAGTTCGGCGGGGGGGGCCGGGGAGCTGTTTTTT
NA	TRBV24-1	NA	TRBJ2-5	CATSDLTGVRETQYF	TGTGCCACCAGTGATTTGACCGGGGTTCGGGAGACCCAGTACTTC
NA	TRBV9	NA	TRBJ2-7	CASSVASNAYEQYF	TGTGCCAGCAGCGTAGCTTCCAATGCCTACGAGCAGTACTTC
NA	TRBV7-2	NA	TRBJ2-1	CASSLTGTPNNEQFF	TGTGCCAGCAGCTTAACCGGGACACCTAACAATGAGCAGTTCTTC
NA	TRBV20-1	NA	TRBJ2-1	CSPPPPLSSYNEQFF	TGCAGTCCCCCACCCCCTCTATCCTCCTACAATGAGCAGTTCTTC
NA	TRBV20-1	once	TRBJ2-2	CSARIRGRGNTGELFF	TGCAGTGCTAGAATCCGGGGGCGGGGAAACACCGGGGAGCTGTTTTTT
NA	TRBV15	NA	TRBJ2-1	CATSRFYEQFF	TGTGCCACCAGCAGATTTTATGAGCAGTTCTTC
TRBD2	TRBV15	few	TRBJ2-7	CATSRLGTSSDYEQYF	TGTGCCACCAGCAGACTCGGGACTAGCTCTGACTACGAGCAGTACTTC
NA	TRBV16	few	TRBJ2-1	CASSQWKGPYNEQFF	TGTGCCAGCAGCCAATGGAAGGGCCCCTACAATGAGCAGTTCTTC
NA	TRBV20-1	NA	TRBJ1-4	CSARDAGGADEKLFF	TGCAGTGCTAGAGATGCGGGAGGGGCAGATGAAAAACTGTTTTTT
NA	TRBV12-3/TRBV12-4	NA	TRBJ2-7	CASSLQGQLYGQYF	TGTGCCAGCAGTTTACAAGGACAGTTATACGGGCAGTACTTC
NA	TRBV7-3	NA	TRBJ2-7	CASSLTPHGAVEQYF	TGTGCCAGCAGCTTAACCCCCCACGGGGCCGTCGAGCAGTACTTC
NA	TRBV5-1	many	TRBJ2-5	CASSPQKETQYF	TGCGCCAGCAGCCCACAAAAGGAGACCCAGTACTTC
TRBD1	TRBV6-2/TRBV6-3	few	TRBJ2-7	CASSLYIGQGRYEQYF	TGTGCCAGCAGTTTGTACATCGGACAGGGGAGGTACGAGCAGTACTTC
TRBD1	TRBV7-6	NA	TRBJ1-4	CASSYPKQGGDEKLFF	TGTGCCAGCAGCTACCCCAAACAGGGGGGGGATGAAAAACTGTTTTTT
TRBD1	TRBV5-8	few	TRBJ1-2	CASSHRLGQGEDYGYTF	TGTGCCAGCAGCCACCGCCTAGGGCAGGGGGAGGACTATGGCTACACCTTC